The T cell receptor (beta chain) described here comes from a study of shared clonotypes between healthy human individuals. For the study at large: Two women and three men aged 18 to 49 made up the donors. Overall study findings and caveats: What limited the represented genetic and exposure-history diversity was the small number of donors.

The table lists this clone with a count of one. The antigen remains unidentified. Replicate PCRs from sorted subsets contained around 190 ng DNA, which is 30,000 to 35,000 T cell genomes. TCRdb's table, derived via immunoSEQ multiplex PCR, lists solely in-frame clones and lacks some. The data show about 2.4 million clones, with approximately 93% seen just once and around 0.4% held by the top ten. CDR3 length equals 15 residues. Germline CDR1 MDHEN, CDR2 SYDVKM. Trimming took 6 bases from V and 7 from J; bases not matched to a gene: 8. Adult Caucasians living in Nashville, Tennessee made up all of the donors.

V is TRBV28 and J is TRBJ2-3; TRBD2 matches at 12 bases. Sample: naive CD4+ T cells from PBMCs. Described subset: CD45RA+ positively selected. The sequence came from a man between 18 and 35 years old in good health. Some clones in this sample may be carry-over from other donors' samples. CDR3: CASRTLAGGPYTQYF. The CDR3 bases are TGTGCCAGCAGAACACTAGCGGGAGGCCCCTATACGCAGTATTTT.